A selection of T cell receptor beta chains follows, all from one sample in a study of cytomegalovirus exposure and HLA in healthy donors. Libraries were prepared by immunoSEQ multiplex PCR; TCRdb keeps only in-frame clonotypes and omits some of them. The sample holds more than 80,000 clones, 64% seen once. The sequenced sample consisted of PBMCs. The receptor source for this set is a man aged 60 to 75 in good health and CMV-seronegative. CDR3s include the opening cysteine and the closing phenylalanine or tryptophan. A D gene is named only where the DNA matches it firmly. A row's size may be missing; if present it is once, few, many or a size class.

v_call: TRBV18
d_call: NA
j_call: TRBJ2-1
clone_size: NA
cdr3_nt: TGTGCCAGCTCACCACCGAGCACTACCGGGACTCCCTTCCTCTTC
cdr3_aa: CASSPPSTTGTPFLF

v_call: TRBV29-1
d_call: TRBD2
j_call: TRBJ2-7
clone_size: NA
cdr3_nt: TGCAGGTGGGGGGGAACCTACGAGCAGTACTTC
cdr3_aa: CRWGGTYEQYF

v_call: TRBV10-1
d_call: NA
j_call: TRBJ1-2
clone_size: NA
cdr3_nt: TGCGCCAGCAGTGAGCAGGTTAACTATGGCTACACCTTC
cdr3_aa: CASSEQVNYGYTF

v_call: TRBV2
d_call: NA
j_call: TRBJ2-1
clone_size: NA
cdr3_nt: TGTGCCAGTTCGGGGCAGGGGGGATACAATGAGCAGTTCTTC
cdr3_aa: CASSGQGGYNEQFF

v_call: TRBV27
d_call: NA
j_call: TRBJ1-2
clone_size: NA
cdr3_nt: TGTGCCAGCAGTTTTCAGGGTGGTGGCTACACCTTC
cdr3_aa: CASSFQGGGYTF

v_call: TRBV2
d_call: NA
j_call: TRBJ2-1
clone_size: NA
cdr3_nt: TGTGCCAGCAGCTCTAGCTCCGGGGGTTACAATGAGCAGTTCTTC
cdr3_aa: CASSSSSGGYNEQFF

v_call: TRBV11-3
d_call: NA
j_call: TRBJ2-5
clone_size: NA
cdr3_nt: TGTGCCAGCGGAGACGGGAGAAATAGACAAGAGACCCAGTACTTC
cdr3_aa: CASGDGRNRQETQYF

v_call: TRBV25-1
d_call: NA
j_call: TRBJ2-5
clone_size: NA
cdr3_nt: TGTGCCAGCAGTGAATATGGGGGCCTGAAGACCCAGTACTTC
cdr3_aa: CASSEYGGLKTQYF

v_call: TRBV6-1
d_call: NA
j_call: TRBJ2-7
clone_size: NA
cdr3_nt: TGTGCCAGCAGTGAAGTTACACCCCCAGAGCAGTACTTC
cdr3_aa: CASSEVTPPEQYF

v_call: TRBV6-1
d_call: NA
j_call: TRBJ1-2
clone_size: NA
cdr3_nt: TGTGCCAGCAGTGAAGCCCGAACCTTAGATCTTAACTATGGCTACACCTTC
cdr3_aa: CASSEARTLDLNYGYTF

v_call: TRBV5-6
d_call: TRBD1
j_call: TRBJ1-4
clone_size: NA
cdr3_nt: TGTGCCAGCAGCTTGTTGGCAGGGGGCAGTGAAAAACTGTTTTTT
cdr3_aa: CASSLLAGGSEKLFF

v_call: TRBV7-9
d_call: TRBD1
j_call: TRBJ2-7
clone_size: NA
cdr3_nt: TGTGCCAGCAGCCCAACCCGGGACAGGGAATTCCTTAGCTACGAGCAGTACTTC
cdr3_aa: CASSPTRDREFLSYEQYF

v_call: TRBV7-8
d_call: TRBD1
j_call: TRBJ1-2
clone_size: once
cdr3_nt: TGTGCCAGCAGTCAGGGGGTCGGCAGAAGTAACTATGGCTACACCTTC
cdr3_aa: CASSQGVGRSNYGYTF

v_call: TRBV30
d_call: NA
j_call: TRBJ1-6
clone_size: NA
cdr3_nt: TGTGCCTGGAGTGGTTCCGGGGGAGGAACTTATAATTCACCCCTCCACTTT
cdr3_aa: CAWSGSGGGTYNSPLHF

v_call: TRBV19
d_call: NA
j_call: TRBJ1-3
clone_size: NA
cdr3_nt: TGTGCCAGTCGGACTTCCGGAAACACCATATATTTT
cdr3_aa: CASRTSGNTIYF

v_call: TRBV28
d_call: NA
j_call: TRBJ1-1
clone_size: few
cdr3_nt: TGTGCCAGCAACAGAAGGAACACTGAAGCTTTCTTT
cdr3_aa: CASNRRNTEAFF

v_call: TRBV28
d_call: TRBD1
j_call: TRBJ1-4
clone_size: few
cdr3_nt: TGTGCCAGCAGTTCTCCCGGGACAGGGGGTGAGGAAAAACTGTTTTTT
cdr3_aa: CASSSPGTGGEEKLFF

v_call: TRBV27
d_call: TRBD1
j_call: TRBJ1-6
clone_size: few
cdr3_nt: TGTGCCAGCAGTTCCCTCATAACAGGGGGCGACTCACCCCTCCACTTT
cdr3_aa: CASSSLITGGDSPLHF